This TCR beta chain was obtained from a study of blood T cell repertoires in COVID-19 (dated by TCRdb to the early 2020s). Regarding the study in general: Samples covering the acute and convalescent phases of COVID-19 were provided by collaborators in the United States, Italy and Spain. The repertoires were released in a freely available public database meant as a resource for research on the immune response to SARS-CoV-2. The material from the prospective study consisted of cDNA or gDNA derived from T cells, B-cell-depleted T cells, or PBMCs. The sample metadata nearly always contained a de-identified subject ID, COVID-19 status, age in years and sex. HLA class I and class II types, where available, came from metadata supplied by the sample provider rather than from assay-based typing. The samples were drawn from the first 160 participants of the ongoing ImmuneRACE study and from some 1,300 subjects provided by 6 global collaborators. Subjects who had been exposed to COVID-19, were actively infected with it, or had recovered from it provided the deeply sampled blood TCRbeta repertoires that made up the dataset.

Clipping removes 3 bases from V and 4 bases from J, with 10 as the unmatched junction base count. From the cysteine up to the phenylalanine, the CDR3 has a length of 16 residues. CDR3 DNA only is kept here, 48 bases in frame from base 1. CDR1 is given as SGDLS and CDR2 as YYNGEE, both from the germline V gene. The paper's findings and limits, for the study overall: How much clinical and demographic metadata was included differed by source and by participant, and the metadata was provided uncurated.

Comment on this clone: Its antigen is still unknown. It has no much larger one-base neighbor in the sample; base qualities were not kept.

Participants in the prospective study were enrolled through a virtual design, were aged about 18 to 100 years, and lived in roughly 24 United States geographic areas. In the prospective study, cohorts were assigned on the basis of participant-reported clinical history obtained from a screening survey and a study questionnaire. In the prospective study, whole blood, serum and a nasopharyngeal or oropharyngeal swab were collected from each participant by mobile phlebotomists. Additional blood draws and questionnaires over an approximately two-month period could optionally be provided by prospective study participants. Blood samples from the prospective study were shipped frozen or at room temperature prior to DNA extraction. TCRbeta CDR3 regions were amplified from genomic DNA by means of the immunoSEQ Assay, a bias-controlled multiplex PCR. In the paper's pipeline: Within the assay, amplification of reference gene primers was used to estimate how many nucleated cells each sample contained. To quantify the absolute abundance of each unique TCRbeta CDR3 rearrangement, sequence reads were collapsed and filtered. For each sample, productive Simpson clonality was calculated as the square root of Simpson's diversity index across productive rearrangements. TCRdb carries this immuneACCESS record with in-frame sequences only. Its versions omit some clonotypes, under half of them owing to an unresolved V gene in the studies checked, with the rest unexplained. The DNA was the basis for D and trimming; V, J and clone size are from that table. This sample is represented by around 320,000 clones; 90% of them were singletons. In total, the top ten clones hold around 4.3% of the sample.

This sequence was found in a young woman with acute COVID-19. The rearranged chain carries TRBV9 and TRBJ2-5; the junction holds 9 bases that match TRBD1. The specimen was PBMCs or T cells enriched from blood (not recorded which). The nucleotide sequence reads TGTGCCAGCAGCGGAACTCGACAGGGGGGCGGAGAGACCCAGTACTTC. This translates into CASSGTRQGGGETQYF.